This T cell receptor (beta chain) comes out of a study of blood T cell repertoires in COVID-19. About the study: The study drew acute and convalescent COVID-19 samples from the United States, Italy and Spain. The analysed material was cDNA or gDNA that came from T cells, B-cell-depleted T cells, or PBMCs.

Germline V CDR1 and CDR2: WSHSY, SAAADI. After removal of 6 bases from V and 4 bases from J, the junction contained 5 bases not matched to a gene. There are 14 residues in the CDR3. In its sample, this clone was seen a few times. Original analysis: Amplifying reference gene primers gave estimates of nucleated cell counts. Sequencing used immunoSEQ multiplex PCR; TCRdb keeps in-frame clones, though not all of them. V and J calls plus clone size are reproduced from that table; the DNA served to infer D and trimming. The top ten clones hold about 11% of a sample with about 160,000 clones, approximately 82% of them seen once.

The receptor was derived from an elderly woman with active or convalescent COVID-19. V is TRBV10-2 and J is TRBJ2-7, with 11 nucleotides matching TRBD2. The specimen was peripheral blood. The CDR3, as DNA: TGCGCCAGCAGGAGACTAGCGGGACCGTACGAGCAGTACTTC. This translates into CASRRLAGPYEQYF.